One and the same sample provided the 20 T cell receptor beta chains below, sequenced in a study of CD8 T cells in Susac syndrome. Random hexamers were used to reverse transcribe an amount of about 0.45 to 1 ug RNA. TCRdb recomputed calls from the immunoSEQ multiplex PCR reads with MiXCR, one row per CDR3 protein. The sample has 350,000 to 550,000 distinct CDR3 sequences, 85% seen once. Input material: CD8+ T cells from PBMCs. The receptors here all came from a human donor with multiple sclerosis.

CDR3 protein: CASSFRFGEKADNEQFF. The CDR3 region has the DNA TGTGCCAGCAGTTTCCGCTTCGGGGAGAAAGCAGACAATGAGCAGTTCTTC. The chain links TRBV27 to TRBJ2-1; a weak D match, TRBD2 (5 bases). The V end lost 3 bases, the J end lost 5 bases, and 20 bases lay between the germline ends. Germline-derived CDR1 and CDR2 are MNHEY and SMNVEV (reference sequence). The CDR3 consists of 17 residues.

This chain uses TRBV9 with TRBJ1-5; D remains unclear. Germline V gene lookup returns CDR1 SGDLS and CDR2 YYNGEE. The CDR3 runs to 15 residues. V was pared by 3 bases and J by 6 bases, with 16 bases between. As DNA, the CDR3 is TGTGCCAGCAGCGGGAGAAGGGAGCGGGGTCAGCCCCAGCATTTT. Its translation is CASSGRRERGQPQHF. The full variable domain, its missing parts supplied by reference TRBV9 and TRBJ1-5, is DSGVTQTPKHLITATGQRVTLRCSPRSGDLSVYWYQQSLDQGLQFLIQYYNGEERAKGNILERFSAQQFPDLHSELNLSSLELGDSALYFCASSGRRERGQPQHFGDGTRLSIL.

The chain recombines TRBV28 with TRBJ1-1; a weak D match, TRBD1 (6 bases). This CDR3 spans 12 amino acids. V was trimmed by 6 bases and J by 8 bases, leaving 13 bases between them. Germline lookup yields CDR1 MDHEN and CDR2 SYDVKM. The CDR3: CASRGGPPEAFF. The CDR3 DNA sequence: TGTGCCAGCAGGGGGGGGCCTCCGGAAGCTTTCTTT. The variable domain in full, with the rest retrieved from reference TRBV28 and TRBJ1-1, is DVKVTQSSRYLVKRTGEKVFLECVQDMDHENMFWYRQDPGLGLRLIYFSYDVKMKEKGDIPEGYSVSREKKERFSLILESASTNQTSMYLCASRGGPPEAFFGQGTRLTVV.

The J gene is TRBJ2-3, the V gene TRBV7-3; D possibly corresponds to TRBD2 (5 bases). This CDR3 comprises 14 residues. V gave up 2 bases and J gave up 2 bases, with 8 bases separating them. Germline CDR1 is SGHTA and CDR2 is FQGTGA. The CDR3 sequence: CASSLSGITDTQYF. As DNA, the CDR3 is TGTGCCAGCAGCTTATCGGGAATCACAGATACGCAGTATTTT.

This clonotype was seen more than once but under ten times. The chain joins TRBV7-9 to TRBJ2-3; D unclear. The germline gives CDR1 SEHNR, CDR2 FQNEAQ (reference sequence). The length of the CDR3 is 15 residues. Trimming removed 1 base from V and 3 bases from J, with 11 bases in between. This chain's CDR3 is CASSLGTVGTDTQYF. As DNA, the CDR3 is TGTGCCAGCAGCTTAGGGACCGTGGGTACAGATACGCAGTATTTT.

V and J are TRBV29-1 and TRBJ1-1; D is unclear. This CDR3 spans 12 amino acids. V was pared by 4 bases and J by 2 bases, with 8 bases between. CDR1 SQVTM and CDR2 ANQGSEA come from the germline V gene. CDR3 DNA sequence: TGCAGCGTTGTAACAGCCAACACTGAAGCTTTCTTT. Its protein is CSVVTANTEAFF. The full variable domain, rest sourced from reference TRBV29-1 and TRBJ1-1, is SAVISQKPSRDICQRGTSLTIQCQVDSQVTMMFWYRQQPGQSLTLIATANQGSEATYESGFVIDKFPISRPNLTFSTLTVSNMSPEDSSIYLCSVVTANTEAFFGQGTRLTVV.

CDR3 coding DNA: TGTGCCAGCCCTAAGTTAGGGGGGGGCACCGGGGAGCTGTTTTTT. This encodes CASPKLGGGTGELFF. The chain joins TRBV6-1 to TRBJ2-2, with D possibly matching TRBD2 (7 bases). Germline V gene lookup returns CDR1 MNHNS and CDR2 SASEGT. The CDR3 is made up of 15 amino acids. The V gene lost 8 bases and the J gene lost 4 bases, with 17 bases spanning the gap.

The chain employs TRBV2 and TRBJ2-1, with TRBD1 as a possible D gene (8 bases). V lost 3 bases, J lost 8 bases, and 14 bases lay in between. This CDR3 region has 14 residues. From germline, CDR1 is SNHLY and CDR2 FYNNEI. The CDR3 region is CASSDRQGRDEQFF. In DNA, the CDR3 is TGTGCCAGCAGTGATAGACAGGGGAGGGATGAGCAGTTCTTC.

The chain couples TRBV29-1 to TRBJ2-1, with 13 bases that match TRBD2. The CDR3 extends over 16 amino acids. Germline lookup yields CDR1 SQVTM and CDR2 ANQGSEA. With V trimmed by 0 bases and J by 9 bases, 8 bases remained unmatched. The CDR3 bases are TGCAGCGTTGAAGATCCACTAGCGGGAGGGCAGGTTGAGCAGTTCTTC. This encodes CSVEDPLAGGQVEQFF.

The rearrangement links TRBV5-1 to TRBJ2-1; the match to TRBD2 covers 9 bases. V lost 0 bases and J lost 4; bases outside the gene matches: 5. This CDR3 has 16 amino acids. Germline assignment: CDR1 SGHRS and CDR2 YFSETQ. CDR3 protein: CASSLAWREGYNEQFF. The CDR3 DNA reads TGCGCCAGCAGCTTGGCCTGGCGGGAGGGTTACAATGAGCAGTTCTTC.

The gene calls are TRBV5-1 and TRBJ1-5; 7 positions agree with TRBD1. CDR1 SGHRS and CDR2 YFSETQ come from the germline V gene. The J segment lost 6 bases and the V segment lost 0 bases, leaving 9 bases of the junction unmatched. The CDR3 runs to 16 residues. The CDR3 is CASSLAKGAAAQPQHF. For the CDR3, the DNA is TGCGCCAGCAGCTTGGCCAAGGGGGCTGCGGCTCAGCCCCAGCATTTT. Full variable domain (remainder filled in from reference TRBV5-1 and TRBJ1-5): KAGVTQTPRYLIKTRGQQVTLSCSPISGHRSVSWYQQTPGQGLQFLFEYFSETQRNKGNFPGRFSGRQFSNSRSEMNVSTLELGDSALYLCASSLAKGAAAQPQHFGDGTRLSIL.

This rearrangement joins TRBV25-1 to TRBJ1-5; 8 nucleotides agree with TRBD1. The V and J ends lost 5 bases and 7 bases, in that order; junction bases with no gene match: 7. From germline, CDR1 is MGHDK and CDR2 SYGVNS. CDR3 length equals 14 residues. Here the CDR3 DNA reads TGTGCCAGCAGTCCTCAGGGGGCCGGGCAGCCCCAGCATTTT. Protein: CASSPQGAGQPQHF.

This rearrangement joins TRBV25-1 to TRBJ1-2; the match to TRBD1 covers 9 bases. CDR1 is MGHDK and CDR2 is SYGVNS in the germline V gene. This CDR3 region has 15 residues. After removal of 3 bases from V and 4 bases from J, the junction contained 6 bases not matched to a gene. CDR3 bases: TGTGCCAGCAGTGATTGGGGACAGGGAATCTATGGCTACACCTTC. Its protein product is CASSDWGQGIYGYTF.

The chain uses TRBV6-6 and TRBJ2-7, with unresolved D. V shed 5 bases and J shed 1 base, with 6 bases lying between them. The CDR3 has 12 amino acids. Germline-derived CDR1 and CDR2 are MNHNY and SVGAGI (reference sequence). The CDR3 DNA is TGTGCCAGCAGTACGGAGTCCTACGAGCAGTACTTC. It specifies CASSTESYEQYF.

The chain carries TRBV2 and TRBJ1-1; 7 positions match TRBD1. From germline, CDR1 is SNHLY and CDR2 FYNNEI. Trimming removed 6 bases from V and 1 base from J; junction bases left unmatched: 8. The CDR3 sequence is 15 residues long. CDR3: CASSTTGVGNTEAFF. CDR3 bases: TGTGCCAGCAGCACCACAGGGGTTGGGAACACTGAAGCTTTCTTT.

V gene TRBV15 combines with J gene TRBJ2-1; 7 nucleotides match TRBD2. The CDR3 is 15 amino acids. V was pared by 0 bases and J by 6 bases, with 5 bases of the junction left unmatched. Germline loops: CDR1 LNHNV, CDR2 YYDKDF (reference sequence). CDR3 region: CATSRDRGSFNEQFF. The DNA for the CDR3 is TGTGCCACCAGCAGAGATCGCGGGAGTTTCAATGAGCAGTTCTTC.

The chain couples TRBV19 to TRBJ1-2, with a possible D match to TRBD1 (6 bases). CDR1 LNHDA and CDR2 SQIVND come from the germline V gene (reference sequence). V was trimmed by 6 bases and J by 2 bases, leaving 10 bases between them. The CDR3 runs to 13 residues. The CDR3, as DNA: TGTGCCAGTAGCCACGGACAGAACTATGGCTACACCTTC. Translation gives CASSHGQNYGYTF.

The chain carries TRBV9 and TRBJ2-5; 10 bases match TRBD1. The CDR3 is made up of 18 amino acids. Trimming at V came to 1 base and at J to 4 bases, leaving 13 bases not matched to a gene. Germline CDR1 and CDR2: SGDLS and YYNGEE. CDR3 nucleotides: TGTGCCAGCAGCGTATTCGGAAAGACAGGGGGCGTGGGAGAGACCCAGTACTTC. This gives the protein CASSVFGKTGGVGETQYF.

The J gene is TRBJ1-1, the V gene TRBV7-9; 9 positions agree with TRBD1. CDR3 length: 16 residues. The junction had 11 bases not matched to a gene; V was cut back by 5 bases and J by 4 bases. Germline CDR1 reads SEHNR; CDR2 reads FQNEAQ (reference sequence). The CDR3 is CASSPANRGQGTEAFF. CDR3 nucleotide sequence: TGTGCCAGCAGCCCAGCGAACAGGGGGCAAGGCACTGAAGCTTTCTTT.

This clonotype has just a few counts. This chain connects TRBV20-1 to TRBJ2-7; 8 positions agree with TRBD2. After removal of 3 bases from V and 1 base from J, the junction contained 11 bases not matched to a gene. CDR3 size: 16 residues. Germline CDR1 and CDR2: DFQATT and SNEGSKA (reference sequence). Here the CDR3 DNA reads TGCAGTGCTAGCCCGACTGAGCGGGGGTCTTCCTACGAGCAGTACTTC. Encoded protein: CSASPTERGSSYEQYF.